A selection of T cell receptor beta chains follows, all from one sample in a study of shared clonotypes between healthy human individuals. Clones were read by immunoSEQ multiplex PCR, and TCRdb kept only the in-frame ones, dropping some. The repertoire holds 2 million to 2.5 million clones, with about nine tenths as singletons. Sequenced material: naive CD4+ T cells from PBMCs. Receptors were obtained from a man younger than 35 in good health. Some clones in this sample may be carry-over from other donors' samples. CDR3s include the opening cysteine and the closing phenylalanine or tryptophan. The D gene is left open where the match is weak.

j_gene | d_gene | len | v_gene | CDR3aa
TRBJ1-5 | NA | 14 | TRBV18 | CASSPALGDGAQHF
TRBJ2-7 | TRBD2 | 16 | TRBV18 | CASSRAIAGGVDEQYF
TRBJ2-7 | TRBD1 | 15 | TRBV2 | CASTRGQGAYYEQYF
TRBJ1-2 | NA | 14 | TRBV6-5 | CASSYSRGNYGYTF
TRBJ2-7 | TRBD1 | 15 | TRBV19 | CASTPQGTGNYEQYF
TRBJ2-2 | TRBD2 | 14 | TRBV11-2 | CASSFGLANGELFF
TRBJ2-2 | TRBD1 | 14 | TRBV5-1 | CASSLGTGAGELFF
TRBJ1-1 | NA | 14 | TRBV5-1 | CASSFSPGNTEAFF
TRBJ2-7 | TRBD2 | 19 | TRBV7-9 | CASSPKTGAKTSGSYEQYF
TRBJ1-2 | TRBD1 | 15 | TRBV25-1 | CASSPPGQGNYGYTF
TRBJ1-6 | TRBD1 | 15 | TRBV7-9 | CASSARTGENSPLHF
TRBJ1-2 | NA | 14 | TRBV28 | CASSLEWGYYGYTF
TRBJ1-4 | NA | 16 | TRBV25-1 | CASSRGLGQYNEKLFF
TRBJ1-1 | NA | 11 | TRBV11-2 | CASSFGGSGFF
TRBJ1-5 | NA | 14 | TRBV19 | CASSMGGVSQPQHF
TRBJ2-2 | NA | 15 | TRBV28 | CASSLRRQPTGELFF
TRBJ2-1 | NA | 15 | TRBV7-9 | CASSSGEGPRNEQFF
TRBJ2-1 | TRBD2 | 16 | TRBV2 | CASSGPAGVRYNEQFF
TRBJ2-5 | TRBD2 | 14 | TRBV7-2 | CASSPDYPGGTQYF
TRBJ2-1 | TRBD1 | 17 | TRBV28 | CASRLSRTGETYNEQFF
TRBJ1-2 | NA | 16 | TRBV27 | CASSLRLREGTYGYTF
TRBJ2-7 | TRBD2 | 17 | TRBV4-1 | CASSQDDRTSGSYEQYF
TRBJ2-2 | NA | 14 | TRBV28 | CASSTPRAAGELFF
TRBJ1-1 | NA | 16 | TRBV15 | CATSRAGTKGIPEAFF
TRBJ1-1 | TRBD1 | 12 | TRBV2 | CARGQRNTEAFF
TRBJ2-1 | NA | 14 | TRBV6-1 | CASTRELHPGEQFF